This TCR beta chain was recorded in a study of cytomegalovirus exposure and HLA in healthy donors. Findings of the study overall: From TCR beta sequences, most subjects' HLA-A and HLA-B alleles were reportedly predicted accurately. Earlier analysis yielded a pattern in which most TCR beta V segments were productive about 87% or about 30% of the time. According to a later analysis, donors in an Asian-associated ancestry cluster reportedly had fewer N-insertions than the approximately 620-donor mean.

PCR was performed using 60 Vbeta and 13 Jbeta primers. Some clones are missing from TCRdb's copy, which holds only in-frame ones; the method was immunoSEQ multiplex PCR. The repertoire holds under 200,000 clones, with under 85% as singletons. Germline values: CDR1 SGHTA, CDR2 FQGNSA. CDR3 size: 15 residues. V was clipped by 1 base and J by 2 bases, with 12 bases between them. Comments on this clone: What it recognizes is unknown.

Sequencing used PBMCs. The sequence was collected from a woman aged 30 to 39 in good health and CMV-seronegative. The chain recombines TRBV7-2 with TRBJ2-7; the D gene is possibly TRBD1 (6 bases). The CDR3 region is CASSLGQVPTYEQYF. The DNA of the CDR3 is TGTGCCAGCAGCTTAGGACAGGTCCCTACCTACGAGCAGTACTTC.